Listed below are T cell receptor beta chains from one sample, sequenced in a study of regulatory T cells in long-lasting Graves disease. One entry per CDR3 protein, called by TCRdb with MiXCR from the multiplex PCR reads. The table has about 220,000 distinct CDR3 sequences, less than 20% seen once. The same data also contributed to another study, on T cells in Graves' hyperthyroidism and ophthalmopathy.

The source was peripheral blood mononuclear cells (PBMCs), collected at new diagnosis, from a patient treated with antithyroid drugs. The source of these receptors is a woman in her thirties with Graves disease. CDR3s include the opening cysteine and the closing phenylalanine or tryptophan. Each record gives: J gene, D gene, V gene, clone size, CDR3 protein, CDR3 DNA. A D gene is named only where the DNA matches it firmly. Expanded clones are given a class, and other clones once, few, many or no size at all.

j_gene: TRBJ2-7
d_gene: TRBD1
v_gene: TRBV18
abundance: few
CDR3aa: CASSPDRVYEQYF
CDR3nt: TGTGCCAGCTCACCTGACAGGGTCTACGAGCAGTACTTC

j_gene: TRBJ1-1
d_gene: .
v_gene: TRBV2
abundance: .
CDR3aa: CASSPLGVYTEAFF
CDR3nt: TGTGCCAGCAGCCCCCTCGGGGTGTACACTGAAGCTTTCTTT

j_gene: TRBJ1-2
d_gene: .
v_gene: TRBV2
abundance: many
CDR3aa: CASSEDDSLYGYTF
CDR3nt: TGTGCCAGCAGTGAAGACGACAGCCTCTATGGCTACACCTTC

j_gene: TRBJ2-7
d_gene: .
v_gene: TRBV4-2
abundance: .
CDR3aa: CASSQELTRGDPSVTTYEQYF
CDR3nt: TGTGCCAGCAGCCAAGAACTGACGCGGGGAGATCCAAGTGTAACGACCTACGAGCAGTACTTC

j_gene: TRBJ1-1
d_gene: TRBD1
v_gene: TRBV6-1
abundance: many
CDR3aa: CASSPPGQGAVTEAFF
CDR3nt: TGTGCCAGCAGTCCGCCGGGACAGGGGGCGGTCACTGAAGCTTTCTTT

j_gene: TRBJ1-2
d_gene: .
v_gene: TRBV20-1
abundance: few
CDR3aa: CSARDGTAPSYGYTF
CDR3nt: TGCAGTGCTAGAGATGGCACAGCCCCCTCCTATGGCTACACCTTC

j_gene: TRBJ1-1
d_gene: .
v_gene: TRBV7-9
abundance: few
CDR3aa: CASSLQAPNTEAFF
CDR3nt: TGTGCCAGCAGCCTACAGGCCCCAAACACTGAAGCTTTCTTT

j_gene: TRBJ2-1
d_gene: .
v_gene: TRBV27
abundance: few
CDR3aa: CASSFGYEQFF
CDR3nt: TGTGCCAGCAGTTTTGGATATGAGCAGTTCTTC

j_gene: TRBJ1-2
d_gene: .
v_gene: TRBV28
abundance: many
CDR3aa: CASSFDYGYTF
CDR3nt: TGTGCCAGCAGTTTTGACTATGGCTACACCTTC

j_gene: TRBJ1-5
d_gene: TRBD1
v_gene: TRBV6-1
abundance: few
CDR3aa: CASSARDRGYNQPQHF
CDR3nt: TGTGCCAGCAGTGCCCGGGACAGGGGGTACAATCAGCCCCAGCATTTT

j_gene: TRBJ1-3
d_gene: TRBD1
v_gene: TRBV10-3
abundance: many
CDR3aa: CAITRGPGNTIYF
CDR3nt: TGTGCCATCACCAGGGGGCCTGGAAACACCATATATTTT

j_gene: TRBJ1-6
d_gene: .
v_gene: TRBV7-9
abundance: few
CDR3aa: CASSSPGNSPLHF
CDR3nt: TGTGCCAGCAGTTCGCCAGGGAATTCACCCCTCCACTTT

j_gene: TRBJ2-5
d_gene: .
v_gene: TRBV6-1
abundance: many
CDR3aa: CASRPNNKETQYF
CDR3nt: TGTGCCAGCAGACCCAACAATAAAGAGACCCAGTACTTC

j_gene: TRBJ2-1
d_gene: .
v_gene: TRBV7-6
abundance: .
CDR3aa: CASTSPYGHNEQFF
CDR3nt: TGTGCCAGCACCTCGCCTTACGGCCACAATGAGCAGTTCTTC

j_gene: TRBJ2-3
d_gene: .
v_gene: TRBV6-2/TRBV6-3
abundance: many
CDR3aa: CASSSPVPRTDTQYF
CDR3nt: TGTGCCAGCAGTTCTCCGGTCCCCCGCACAGATACGCAGTATTTT

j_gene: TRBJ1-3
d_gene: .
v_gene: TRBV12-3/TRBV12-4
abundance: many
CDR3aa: CASSSGTPHSGNTIYF
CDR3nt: TGTGCCAGCAGTTCCGGGACCCCCCACTCTGGAAACACCATATATTTT

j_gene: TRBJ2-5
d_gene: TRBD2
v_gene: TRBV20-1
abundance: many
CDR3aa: CSVGGRAQETQYF
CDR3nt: TGCAGTGTCGGCGGGAGGGCCCAAGAGACCCAGTACTTC

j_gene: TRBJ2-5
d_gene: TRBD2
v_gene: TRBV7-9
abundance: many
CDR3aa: CASSFPRTSGAPRETQYF
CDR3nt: TGTGCCAGCAGCTTCCCCCGGACTAGCGGGGCCCCCCGGGAGACCCAGTACTTC

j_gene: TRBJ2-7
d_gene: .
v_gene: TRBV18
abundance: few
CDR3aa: CASSPLGSSASYEQYF
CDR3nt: TGTGCCAGCTCACCACTCGGCAGCTCAGCCTCCTACGAGCAGTACTTC

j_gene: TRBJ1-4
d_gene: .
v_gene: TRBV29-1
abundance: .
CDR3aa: CSALPPGGGEKLFF
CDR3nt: TGCAGCGCCCTCCCCCCTGGGGGAGGTGAAAAACTGTTTTTT

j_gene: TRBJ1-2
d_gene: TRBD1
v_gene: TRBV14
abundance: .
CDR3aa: CASSLDRGGIGYTF
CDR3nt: TGTGCCAGCAGCCTCGACAGGGGAGGGATTGGCTACACCTTC

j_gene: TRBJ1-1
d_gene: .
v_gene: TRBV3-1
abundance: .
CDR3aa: CASSQMTQNTEAFF
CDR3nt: TGTGCCAGCAGCCAGATGACCCAAAACACTGAAGCTTTCTTT

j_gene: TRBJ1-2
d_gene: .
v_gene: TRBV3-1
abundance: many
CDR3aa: CASSPRGVANYGYTF
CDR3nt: TGTGCCAGCAGCCCGCGCGGGGTAGCCAACTATGGCTACACCTTC

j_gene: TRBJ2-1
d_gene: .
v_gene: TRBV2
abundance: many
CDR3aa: CASSRRLVEAHEQFF
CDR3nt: TGTGCCAGCAGTCGGAGACTAGTTGAGGCTCATGAGCAGTTCTTC

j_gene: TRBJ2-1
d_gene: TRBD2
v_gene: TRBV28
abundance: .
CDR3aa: CASTLRLARDDEQFF
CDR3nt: TGTGCCAGCACTTTAAGACTAGCGCGTGACGATGAGCAGTTCTTC

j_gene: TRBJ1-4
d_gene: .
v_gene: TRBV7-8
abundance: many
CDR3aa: CASSPDRAHLNEKLFF
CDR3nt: TGTGCCAGCAGCCCAGATCGGGCCCACCTTAATGAAAAACTGTTTTTT

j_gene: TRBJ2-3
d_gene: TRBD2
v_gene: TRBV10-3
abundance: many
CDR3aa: CAISLAGGHGDTQYF
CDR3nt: TGTGCCATCAGCCTAGCGGGGGGGCATGGAGATACGCAGTATTTT

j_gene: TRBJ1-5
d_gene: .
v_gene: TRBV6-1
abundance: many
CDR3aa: CASRRVPGRGSNQPQHF
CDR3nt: TGTGCCAGCAGGCGGGTCCCAGGGCGAGGTAGCAATCAGCCCCAGCATTTT

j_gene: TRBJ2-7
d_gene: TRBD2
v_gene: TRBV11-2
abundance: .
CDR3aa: CASSLALGLAAIYEQYF
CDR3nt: TGTGCCAGCAGCTTAGCATTGGGACTAGCGGCGATCTACGAGCAGTACTTC

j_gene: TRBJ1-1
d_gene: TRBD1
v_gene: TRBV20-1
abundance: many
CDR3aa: CSARGQVNTEAFF
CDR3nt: TGCAGTGCTAGGGGACAGGTGAACACTGAAGCTTTCTTT

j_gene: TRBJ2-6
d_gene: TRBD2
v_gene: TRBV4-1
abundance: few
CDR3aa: CASSQVGGGAPGANVLTF
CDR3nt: TGCGCCAGCAGCCAAGTGGGCGGGGGGGCCCCTGGGGCCAACGTCCTGACTTTC

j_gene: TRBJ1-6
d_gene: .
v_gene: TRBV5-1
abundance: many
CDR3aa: CASSTMGTGLRSPLHF
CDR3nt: TGCGCCAGCAGCACCATGGGCACAGGGTTGCGGTCACCCCTCCACTTT

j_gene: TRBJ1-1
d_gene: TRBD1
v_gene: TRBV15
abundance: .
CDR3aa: CATSRPQGITEAFF
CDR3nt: TGTGCCACCAGCAGACCACAGGGGATCACTGAAGCTTTCTTT

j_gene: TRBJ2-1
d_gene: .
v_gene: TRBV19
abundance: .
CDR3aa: CASSIVRPNNEQFF
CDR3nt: TGTGCCAGTAGTATAGTGCGGCCGAACAATGAGCAGTTCTTC

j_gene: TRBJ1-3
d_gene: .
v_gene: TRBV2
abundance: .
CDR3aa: CASRARQSIVGNTIYF
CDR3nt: TGTGCCAGCAGGGCTAGACAGAGCATTGTTGGAAACACCATATATTTT

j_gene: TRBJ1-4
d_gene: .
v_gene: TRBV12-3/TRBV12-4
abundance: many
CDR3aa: CASRQAGVNEKLFF
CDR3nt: TGTGCCAGCAGGCAAGCGGGGGTTAATGAAAAACTGTTTTTT

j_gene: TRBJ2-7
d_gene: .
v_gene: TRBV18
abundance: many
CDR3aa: CASSPVRDGEQYF
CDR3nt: TGTGCCAGCTCACCCGTTCGGGACGGCGAGCAGTACTTC

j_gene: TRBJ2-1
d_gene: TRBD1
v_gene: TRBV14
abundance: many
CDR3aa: CASSPTSGTGYNEQFF
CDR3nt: TGTGCCAGCAGCCCAACCTCCGGGACAGGCTACAATGAGCAGTTCTTC

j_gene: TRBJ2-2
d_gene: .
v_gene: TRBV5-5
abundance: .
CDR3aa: CASSLGETTGELFF
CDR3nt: TGTGCCAGCAGCTTAGGAGAGACGACCGGGGAGCTGTTTTTT

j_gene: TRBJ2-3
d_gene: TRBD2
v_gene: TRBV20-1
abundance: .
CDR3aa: CSASPSSGGEGDTQYF
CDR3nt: TGCAGTGCTAGTCCCTCTAGCGGGGGGGAAGGAGATACGCAGTATTTT

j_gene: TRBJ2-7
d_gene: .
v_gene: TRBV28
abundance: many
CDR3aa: CASRWGRASYEQYF
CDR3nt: TGTGCCAGCAGATGGGGGCGGGCCTCCTACGAGCAGTACTTC

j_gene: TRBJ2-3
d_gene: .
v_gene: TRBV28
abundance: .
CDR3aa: CASSLQLAGLNTQYF
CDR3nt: TGTGCCAGCAGTTTACAGCTAGCTGGGTTGAATACGCAGTATTTT

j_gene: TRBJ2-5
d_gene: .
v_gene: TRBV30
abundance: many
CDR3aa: CAWNRGKTQYF
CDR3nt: TGTGCCTGGAATCGGGGAAAGACCCAGTACTTC

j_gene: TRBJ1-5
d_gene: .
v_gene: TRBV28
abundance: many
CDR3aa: CASARGGQPQHF
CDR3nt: TGTGCCAGCGCCAGGGGTGGTCAGCCCCAGCATTTT

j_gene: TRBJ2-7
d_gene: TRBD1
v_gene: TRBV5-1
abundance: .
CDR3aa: CASSQGAGGREQYF
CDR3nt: TGCGCCAGCAGTCAGGGGGCCGGAGGACGCGAGCAGTACTTC

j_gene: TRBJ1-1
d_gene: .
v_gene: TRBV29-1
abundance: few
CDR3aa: CSVAMWAEAFF
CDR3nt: TGCAGCGTTGCCATGTGGGCTGAAGCTTTCTTT